Listed below are T cell receptor beta chains from one sample, sequenced in a study of blood T cell repertoires in COVID-19. Clones were read by immunoSEQ multiplex PCR, and TCRdb kept only the in-frame ones, dropping some. The sample includes 250,000 to 300,000 clones, approximately 83% of them seen just once. Sample: peripheral blood. These receptors all come from a woman in her seventies with acute or convalescent COVID-19. CDR3s include the opening cysteine and the closing phenylalanine or tryptophan. Each record gives: V gene, J gene, D gene, CDR3 protein, CDR3 DNA. D genes are given only for firm matches.

TRBV19	TRBJ1-1	TRBD1	CASNLDRGGWNTEAFF	TGTGCCAGTAACTTGGACAGGGGAGGTTGGAACACTGAAGCTTTCTTT
TRBV3-1/TRBV3-2	TRBJ1-1	.	CASSQVGREGEAFF	TGTGCCAGCAGCCAAGTCGGCAGGGAGGGTGAAGCTTTCTTT
TRBV5-1	TRBJ2-1	TRBD2	CASGRGGDNEQFF	TGCGCCAGCGGACGTGGGGGGGACAATGAGCAGTTCTTC
TRBV2	TRBJ2-5	TRBD2	CASSESKSGGETQYF	TGTGCCAGCAGTGAATCTAAGAGCGGGGGGGAGACCCAGTACTTC
TRBV7-3	TRBJ1-1	.	CASSLYGAEAFF	TGTGCCAGCAGCTTATACGGTGCTGAAGCTTTCTTT
TRBV11-2	TRBJ1-4	.	CASSLKGGWANEKLFF	TGTGCCAGCAGCTTAAAAGGGGGATGGGCAAATGAAAAACTGTTTTTT
TRBV14	TRBJ1-3	.	CASSPPGGLRSGNTIYF	TGTGCCAGCAGCCCTCCTGGAGGGCTCCGCTCTGGAAACACCATATATTTT
TRBV6-1	TRBJ1-2	.	CASSEGGGGYGYTF	TGTGCCAGCAGTGAAGGGGGCGGTGGCTATGGCTACACCTTC
TRBV11-3	TRBJ1-6	TRBD1	CASSLGTGSSPLHF	TGTGCCAGCAGCTTGGGGACAGGGTCTTCACCCCTCCACTTT
TRBV10-3	TRBJ1-1	TRBD1	CAIRGQGQDEAFF	TGTGCCATCAGGGGACAGGGGCAGGATGAAGCTTTCTTT
TRBV2	TRBJ2-3	TRBD2	CASLRTSATDTQYF	TGTGCCAGCCTTCGGACTAGCGCCACAGATACGCAGTATTTT
TRBV20-1	TRBJ2-7	TRBD2	CSASSPLGGGYEQYF	TGCAGTGCTAGTTCCCCCCTCGGGGGGGGATACGAGCAGTACTTC
TRBV4-2	TRBJ2-1	TRBD2	CASSLGGAGNEQFF	TGTGCCAGCAGCCTCGGGGGGGCTGGCAATGAGCAGTTCTTC
TRBV19	TRBJ2-3	.	CASSFSTTDTQYF	TGTGCCAGTAGTTTCTCTACCACAGATACGCAGTATTTT
TRBV6-2/TRBV6-3	TRBJ2-7	.	CASSATRAYEQYF	TGTGCCAGCAGTGCGACCAGGGCCTACGAGCAGTACTTC